A selection of T cell receptor beta chains follows, all from one sample in a study of blood T cell repertoires in COVID-19. Data came from immunoSEQ multiplex PCR; TCRdb stores just in-frame clones and leaves some out. The table has around 160,000 clones, 65% to 85% seen once. What was sequenced was peripheral blood. The receptors derive from a woman of 80 years or more with acute or convalescent COVID-19. The CDR3 runs from the conserved cysteine through the conserved F or W. A D gene is named only where the DNA matches it firmly. Clone size is not always given. Where it is, it says once, few, many or a class for expanded clones.

CDR3nt	CDR3aa	j_gene	d_gene	abundance	v_gene
TGTGCCAGCAGCCAACGGCCCGGGGGAGGAGGCTACACCTTC	CASSQRPGGGGYTF	TRBJ1-2	-	-	TRBV6-5
TGTGCCAGCAGCTCGGCCGGGAGACCCTATGGCTACACCTTC	CASSSAGRPYGYTF	TRBJ1-2	-	-	TRBV5-4
TGTGCCAGCAGTCGGGGAGGGTTGTGGGAAAAACTGTTTTTT	CASSRGGLWEKLFF	TRBJ1-4	-	-	TRBV28
TGTGCCAGCAGCTTACAGGGGGCTGGAGCTTTCTTT	CASSLQGAGAFF	TRBJ1-1	TRBD1	-	TRBV11-2
TGTGCCAGCAGTCGTCCCGGGACATACTCGAGGACTGAAGCTTTCTTT	CASSRPGTYSRTEAFF	TRBJ1-1	-	-	TRBV28
TGTGCCAGCAGTGAACATCGGCAGCTCAGGGGTTCACCCCTCCACTTT	CASSEHRQLRGSPLHF	TRBJ1-6	-	-	TRBV2
TGTGCCAGCAGTTACTTCGGACAGGGTAGATCACCCCTCCACTTT	CASSYFGQGRSPLHF	TRBJ1-6	TRBD1	-	TRBV6-5
TGTGCCAGCCGTCCCAAGGGGCGGATGAACACTGAAGCTTTCTTT	CASRPKGRMNTEAFF	TRBJ1-1	-	-	TRBV2
TGTGCCAGCAGTTGGACAGAGCCTAGCACAGATACGCAGTATTTT	CASSWTEPSTDTQYF	TRBJ2-3	-	-	TRBV2
TGTGCCAGCAGTGAAGTCCTCCGTGCAGGGCCGCAGGAGGAGCAGTACTTC	CASSEVLRAGPQEEQYF	TRBJ2-7	-	-	TRBV6-1
TGTGCCAGCAGGGCAGCGGGGGGTGATGGGGATGAGCAGTTCTTC	CASRAAGGDGDEQFF	TRBJ2-1	TRBD2	-	TRBV7-9
TGTGCCAGCAGCCCCGCCCGGCGGAGCACTAGCACAGATACGCAGTATTTT	CASSPARRSTSTDTQYF	TRBJ2-3	-	-	TRBV3-1/TRBV3-2
TGTGCCAGCAGTTTAGGGGGGAGGCAAGGAAAACTGTTTTTT	CASSLGGRQGKLFF	TRBJ1-4	-	-	TRBV27
TGTGCCAGCAGCGGCATGCCGAATCTAGCGGGGGGGAGCGGAGAGACCCAGTACTTC	CASSGMPNLAGGSGETQYF	TRBJ2-5	TRBD2	-	TRBV3-1/TRBV3-2
TGTGCCAGCACTAGGGCCCTAGCGGGAGGGCCTGAGTTCATTCAGTACTTC	CASTRALAGGPEFIQYF	TRBJ2-4	TRBD2	-	TRBV19
TGTGCCAGCAGACTCCCAGGGGACGCACAGCATTTT	CASRLPGDAQHF	TRBJ1-5	-	-	TRBV6-5
TGTGCCAGCAGTTTCCGAGAATTTAATTCACCCCTCCACTTT	CASSFREFNSPLHF	TRBJ1-6	-	once	TRBV3-1/TRBV3-2
TGTGCCAGCAGCCCCCTTCGGGGACAGTTGAACACTGAAGCTTTCTTT	CASSPLRGQLNTEAFF	TRBJ1-1	TRBD1	-	TRBV7-8
TGTGCCAGCGGGGTACAGGGCCGTTACAATGAGCAGTTCTTC	CASGVQGRYNEQFF	TRBJ2-1	-	few	TRBV6-6
TGTGCCAGCGGAAACAGGGCCCCACTGTCACCCCTCCACTTT	CASGNRAPLSPLHF	TRBJ1-6	-	-	TRBV9
TGTGCCAGCATCTTCGGGGACACCATATATTTT	CASIFGDTIYF	TRBJ1-3	-	-	TRBV12-1
TGCGCCAGTACCCCTTCACTAGCGGGAGCCTACAATGAGCAGTTCTTC	CASTPSLAGAYNEQFF	TRBJ2-1	TRBD2	few	TRBV5-1
TGTGCCAGCAGTGGAGACAGGGGGCGAGGTGGCTACACCTTC	CASSGDRGRGGYTF	TRBJ1-2	TRBD1	once	TRBV25-1
TGTGCCAGTAGTATGGGTCCAAGGGGAAATGAAAAACTGTTTTTT	CASSMGPRGNEKLFF	TRBJ1-4	-	-	TRBV19
TGTGCCAGCAGGTCACAGGGGGGGGTCGGCTACGAGCAGTACTTC	CASRSQGGVGYEQYF	TRBJ2-7	-	-	TRBV28
TGTGCCAGCAGCTTAGGTCGAGGAAACAACTCTGGAAACACCATATATTTT	CASSLGRGNNSGNTIYF	TRBJ1-3	-	-	TRBV5-4
TGTGCCTGGACGCTCAGCTATAATTCACCCCTCCACTTT	CAWTLSYNSPLHF	TRBJ1-6	-	-	TRBV30
TGTGCCAGCAGCCAATTCAATAGCAATCAGCCCCAGCATTTT	CASSQFNSNQPQHF	TRBJ1-5	-	-	TRBV3-1/TRBV3-2
TGTGCCAGCAGCGCGGGACTGACTAATGAAAAACTGTTTTTT	CASSAGLTNEKLFF	TRBJ1-4	-	once	TRBV9
TGTGCCAGCAGCCTATACACTGAAGCTTTCTTT	CASSLYTEAFF	TRBJ1-1	-	-	TRBV11-2
TGTGCCAGCACTGGGACTAGCGGCAACACAGATACGCAGTATTTT	CASTGTSGNTDTQYF	TRBJ2-3	TRBD2	-	TRBV18
TGTGCCAGCAGCCCCGGTCCCGGGACAGGTTTGGGCACTGAAGCTTTCTTT	CASSPGPGTGLGTEAFF	TRBJ1-1	TRBD1	-	TRBV7-9
TGTGCCAGCAGCTTGGCTGGACAGGGGGTGGGTGAGCAGTTCTTC	CASSLAGQGVGEQFF	TRBJ2-1	TRBD1	-	TRBV5-5
TGTGCCAGCAGCTCCGGACAGGGAAGAAACACTGAAGCTTTCTTT	CASSSGQGRNTEAFF	TRBJ1-1	TRBD1	few	TRBV5-4
TGTGCCAGCAGTGACAACGGGGTACAGACTGAAGCTTTCTTT	CASSDNGVQTEAFF	TRBJ1-1	-	-	TRBV6-1
TGTGCCAGCACCCGGACAGGGAGGAACACTGAAGCTTTCTTT	CASTRTGRNTEAFF	TRBJ1-1	TRBD1	-	TRBV5-6
TGTGCTAGTGGCTCGGGGGTCGTGCAGGCCGGGGAGCTGTTTTTT	CASGSGVVQAGELFF	TRBJ2-2	-	-	TRBV12-5
TGTGCCAGCAGTGACTTACAGGGGGCTAGCACAGATACGCAGTATTTT	CASSDLQGASTDTQYF	TRBJ2-3	TRBD1	-	TRBV2
TGTGCCAGCAGCTTGGGGCACGGGACAGGCGGAAACACCATATATTTT	CASSLGHGTGGNTIYF	TRBJ1-3	TRBD1	once	TRBV5-6
TGTGCCAGCAGGGACGGGACAGCTTTTAGTACGCAGTATTTT	CASRDGTAFSTQYF	TRBJ2-3	TRBD1	-	TRBV28
TGTGCCACCAGCAGGGCGCGCGGGATCTACAATGAGCAGTTCTTC	CATSRARGIYNEQFF	TRBJ2-1	-	-	TRBV15
TGTGCCAGCAGCCAATCCACTGGAAACACCATATATTTT	CASSQSTGNTIYF	TRBJ1-3	-	-	TRBV16
TGTGCCAGCAGTTTCGGAAGGGGGTCAGGGTCCGTGAGGTATGAGCAGTACTTC	CASSFGRGSGSVRYEQYF	TRBJ2-7	-	few	TRBV28
TGTGCTAGCAGCCCCCAGGGGAAGAATGAAAAACTGTTTTTT	CASSPQGKNEKLFF	TRBJ1-4	-	-	TRBV7-7
TGTGCCAGCAGTACCACCACTAGCGGGGTTTACGAGCAGTACTTC	CASSTTTSGVYEQYF	TRBJ2-7	TRBD2	-	TRBV6-5
TGCGCCAGCAGCTCCGGGACAGGTGGAAACACCATATATTTT	CASSSGTGGNTIYF	TRBJ1-3	TRBD1	-	TRBV5-1
TGTGCCAGCAGCCAAGGAGGACTACGCGGGGGCGGGGAGCTGTTTTTT	CASSQGGLRGGGELFF	TRBJ2-2	TRBD2	-	TRBV4-2
TGTGCCAGTAGTATGGGCCGGGACAGCGGAAACACCATATATTTT	CASSMGRDSGNTIYF	TRBJ1-3	TRBD1	-	TRBV19
TGCGCCAGCAGCCCCTCCGGGACAGGAGGGGCCGAGCAGTACTTC	CASSPSGTGGAEQYF	TRBJ2-7	TRBD1	-	TRBV5-1
TGTGCCAGTAGACGACAGGGGGGCACTAATGAAAAACTGTTTTTT	CASRRQGGTNEKLFF	TRBJ1-4	TRBD1	-	TRBV19
TGTGCCAGCAGCTTAGCGGCAGGCGATGAAGCTTTCTTT	CASSLAAGDEAFF	TRBJ1-1	-	-	TRBV7-6
TGTGCCAGTCTTGGGGATACTAGCGGGGTCTACGAGCAGTACTTC	CASLGDTSGVYEQYF	TRBJ2-7	TRBD2	-	TRBV27
TGTGCCAGCAGCGGAAGCGGGGGCCCAGATACGCAGTATTTT	CASSGSGGPDTQYF	TRBJ2-3	TRBD2	-	TRBV5-6
TGTGCCAGCAGCCAAACCCCGGGACTATCTACCGGGGAGCTGTTTTTT	CASSQTPGLSTGELFF	TRBJ2-2	TRBD2	-	TRBV3-1/TRBV3-2
TGCAGCGCCGGAGGGGGGGCAAACACTGAAGCTTTCTTT	CSAGGGANTEAFF	TRBJ1-1	-	-	TRBV29-1
TGTGCCAGTTGCCTTAGTGGGGGCGAGCAGTTCTTC	CASCLSGGEQFF	TRBJ2-1	-	-	TRBV12-3/TRBV12-4
TGTGCCAGCAGCTATAACCAGGGGGATACGCAGTATTTT	CASSYNQGDTQYF	TRBJ2-3	-	-	TRBV7-2
TGCGCCAGCAGCTTTATGGAGGATTCACCCCTCCACTTT	CASSFMEDSPLHF	TRBJ1-6	-	-	TRBV5-1